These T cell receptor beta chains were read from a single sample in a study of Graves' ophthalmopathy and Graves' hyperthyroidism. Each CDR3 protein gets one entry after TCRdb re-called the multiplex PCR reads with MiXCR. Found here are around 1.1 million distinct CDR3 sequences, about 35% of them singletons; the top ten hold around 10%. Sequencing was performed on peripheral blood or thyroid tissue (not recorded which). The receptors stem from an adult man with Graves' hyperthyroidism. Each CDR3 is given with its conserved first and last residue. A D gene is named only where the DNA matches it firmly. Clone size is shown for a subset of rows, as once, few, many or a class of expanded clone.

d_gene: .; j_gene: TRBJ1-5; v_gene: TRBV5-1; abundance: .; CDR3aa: CASSLGAGPNQPQHF; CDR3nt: TGCGCCAGCAGCTTGGGAGCAGGGCCTAATCAGCCCCAGCATTTT
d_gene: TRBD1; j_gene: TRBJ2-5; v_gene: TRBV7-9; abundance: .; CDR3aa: CASSPGQGDGETQYF; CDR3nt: TGTGCCAGCAGCCCGGGACAGGGGGATGGTGAGACCCAGTACTTC
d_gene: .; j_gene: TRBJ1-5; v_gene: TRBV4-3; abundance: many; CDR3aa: CASSQDRMSNQPQHF; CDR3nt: TGCGCCAGCAGCCAAGACCGGATGAGCAATCAGCCCCAGCATTTT
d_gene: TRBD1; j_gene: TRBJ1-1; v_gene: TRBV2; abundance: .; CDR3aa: CASSDPRTGVMNTEAFF; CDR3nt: TGTGCCAGCAGCGACCCGCGGACAGGGGTCATGAACACTGAAGCTTTCTTT
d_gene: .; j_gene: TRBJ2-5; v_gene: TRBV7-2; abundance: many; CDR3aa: CASSLVGLETQYF; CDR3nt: TGTGCCAGCAGCTTAGTCGGGTTAGAGACCCAGTACTTC
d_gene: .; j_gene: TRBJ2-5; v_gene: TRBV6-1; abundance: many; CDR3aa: CASSGTTRALQETQYF; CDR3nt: TGTGCCAGCAGTGGGACGACAAGGGCCCTACAAGAGACCCAGTACTTC
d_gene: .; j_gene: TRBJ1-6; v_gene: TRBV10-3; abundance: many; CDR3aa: CATIKGVGEFTLHF; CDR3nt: TGTGCCACCATAAAGGGAGTAGGAGAATTCACCCTCCACTTT
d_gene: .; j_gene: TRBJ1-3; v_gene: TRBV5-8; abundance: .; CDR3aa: CASSTLGVYSGNTIYF; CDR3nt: TGTGCCAGCAGCACACTCGGGGTTTACTCTGGAAACACCATATATTTT
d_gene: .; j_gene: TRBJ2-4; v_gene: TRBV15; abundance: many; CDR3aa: CATGTEIQYF; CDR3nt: TGTGCCACCGGGACTGAAATTCAGTACTTC
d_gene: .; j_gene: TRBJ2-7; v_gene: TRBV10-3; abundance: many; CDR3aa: CAISTTYEQYF; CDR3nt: TGTGCCATCAGTACTACCTACGAGCAGTACTTC
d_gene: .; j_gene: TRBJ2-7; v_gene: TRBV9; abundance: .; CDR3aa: CASSAGTWGSDSYEQYF; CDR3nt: TGTGCCAGCAGCGCTGGGACTTGGGGGTCCGACTCCTACGAGCAGTACTTC
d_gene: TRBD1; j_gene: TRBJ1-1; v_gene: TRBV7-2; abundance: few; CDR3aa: CASTPDRGNTEAFF; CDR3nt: TGTGCCAGCACCCCAGACAGGGGGAACACTGAAGCTTTCTTT
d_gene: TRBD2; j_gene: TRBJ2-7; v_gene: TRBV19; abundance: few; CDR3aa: CASTQPISGIDHYEQYF; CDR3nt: TGTGCCAGTACCCAACCCATTAGCGGGATCGACCACTACGAGCAGTACTTC
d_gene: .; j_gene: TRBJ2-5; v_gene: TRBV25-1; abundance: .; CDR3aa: CANSGLGEAQYF; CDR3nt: TGTGCCAACAGTGGATTAGGAGAGGCCCAGTACTTC
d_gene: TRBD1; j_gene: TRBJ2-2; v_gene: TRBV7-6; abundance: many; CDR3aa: CASSPRADDRGSTGELFF; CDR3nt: TGTGCCAGCAGCCCCCGCGCGGATGACAGGGGAAGCACCGGGGAGCTGTTTTTT
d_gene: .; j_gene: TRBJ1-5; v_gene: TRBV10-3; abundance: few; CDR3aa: CASSYSPVGSNQPQHF; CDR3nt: TGTGCCAGCAGTTACTCTCCCGTGGGGAGCAATCAGCCCCAGCATTTT
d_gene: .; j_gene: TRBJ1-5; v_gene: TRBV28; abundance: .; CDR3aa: CASKVSNQPQHF; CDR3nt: TGTGCCAGCAAGGTTAGCAATCAGCCCCAGCATTTT
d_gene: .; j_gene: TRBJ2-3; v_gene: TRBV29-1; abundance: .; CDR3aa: CSVDDPGTDTQYF; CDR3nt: TGCAGCGTTGATGATCCGGGCACAGATACGCAGTATTTT
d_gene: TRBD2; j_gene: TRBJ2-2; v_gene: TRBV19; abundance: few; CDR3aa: CASWPGGTGELFF; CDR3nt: TGTGCCAGTTGGCCGGGGGGCACCGGGGAGCTGTTTTTT
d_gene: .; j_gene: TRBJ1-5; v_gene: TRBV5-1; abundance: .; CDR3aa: CASSLGVASNQPQHF; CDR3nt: TGCGCCAGCAGCCTAGGGGTGGCGAGCAATCAGCCCCAGCATTTT